The TCR beta chain described here comes from a study of shared clonotypes between healthy human individuals. Whole-study results and caveats: A generally larger estimated richness was seen in naive subsets than in memory subsets. Some clonotypes were shared by all four sorted-subset donors, while others were not shared. The non-shared ones had lower generation probabilities than the shared ones.

Comment on this clone: Its specificity is not known.

Libraries were prepared by immunoSEQ multiplex PCR; TCRdb keeps only in-frame clonotypes and omits some of them. The sample lists some 2.1 million clones, 85% to 95% occurring once. Sample: naive CD4+ T cells sorted from blood. Sample subset: CD45RA+ positively selected. The sequence was collected from a man younger than 35 in good health.

CDR3 in DNA: TGTGCCAGCGTCCCCGGGACGGGCAAGGGTGAGCAGTTCTTC. It specifies CASVPGTGKGEQFF. The chain links TRBV27 to TRBJ2-1; D is perhaps TRBD1 or TRBD2 (5 bases each). Trimming left V 8 bases short and J 9 bases short, with 20 bases between. Germline CDR1 reads MNHEY; CDR2 reads SMNVEV (reference sequence). The CDR3 covers 14 residues.